One sample yielded the 9 T cell receptor beta chains listed below, sequenced in a study of T cell changes during pregnancy in multiple sclerosis. Profiled with immunoSEQ multiplex PCR; TCRdb holds only in-frame clones, not every one. The profile shows 34,000 or so clones, less than 95% of them singletons. The material was CD8+ T cells from peripheral blood mononuclear cells, obtained before pregnancy. Source of these receptors: a female donor with multiple sclerosis, enrolled in a pregnancy study.

The V gene is TRBV7-2, the J gene TRBJ2-7, with D maybe TRBD2 (6 bases). V was clipped by 5 bases and J by 4 bases, with 15 bases between them. The CDR3 is 14 residues long. The germline gives CDR1 SGHTA, CDR2 FQGNSA. CDR3 in amino acids: CASSPYGGGYEQYF. The CDR3 region has the DNA TGTGCCAGCAGCCCCTACGGTGGGGGGTACGAGCAGTACTTC.

The chain has TRBV6-5 and TRBJ2-5, with 8 bases that match TRBD2. The CDR3 is 15 amino acids. The junction had 13 bases not matched to a gene; V was cut back by 8 bases and J by 5 bases. Per the germline V gene, CDR1 is MNHEY and CDR2 is SVGAGI. This chain's CDR3 is CASGASGGRGETQYF. The CDR3 nucleotides are TGTGCCAGCGGGGCAAGCGGGGGTCGCGGGGAGACCCAGTACTTC.

The gene calls are TRBV27 and TRBJ2-3; D gene unclear. Trimming cost V 5 bases and J 2 bases, with 14 bases left between them. This CDR3 is built from 15 residues. From germline, CDR1 is MNHEY and CDR2 SMNVEV (reference sequence). Here the CDR3 reads CASSPDSLSTDTQYF. The CDR3 DNA follows: TGTGCCAGCAGTCCAGACTCCCTCTCCACAGATACGCAGTATTTT.

The CDR3 coding sequence is TGCAGCGTTTATGGACTAGCGGAGACAAACACCGGGGAGCTGTTTTTT. This codes for CSVYGLAETNTGELFF. The genes are TRBV29-1 and TRBJ2-2, with TRBD2 matching 10 bases. Germline V lookup: CDR1 SQVTM, CDR2 ANQGSEA. V lost 5 bases to trimming and J lost 2 bases; unmatched junction nucleotides: 8. CDR3 length: 16 residues.

V gene TRBV19 combines with J gene TRBJ2-3, with 8 bases that match TRBD1. The J segment lost 4 bases and the V segment lost 6 bases, leaving 12 bases of the junction unmatched. Germline CDR1 reads LNHDA; CDR2 reads SQIVND (reference sequence). This CDR3 spans 16 amino acids. The CDR3: CASSPPENRGADTQYF. The CDR3 bases are TGTGCCAGTAGCCCACCGGAGAACAGGGGGGCAGATACGCAGTATTTT. The whole variable domain, remainder taken from reference TRBV19 and TRBJ2-3, is DGGITQSPKYLFRKEGQNVTLSCEQNLNHDAMYWYRQDPGQGLRLIYYSQIVNDFQKGDIAEGYSVSREKKESFPLTVTSAQKNPTAFYLCASSPPENRGADTQYFGPGTRLTVL.

The rearrangement joins TRBV13 to TRBJ1-3, with 7 bases lining up with TRBD1. There are 17 residues in the CDR3. Germline V gives CDR1 PRHDT, CDR2 FYEKMQ (reference sequence). Germline trimming cut 0 bases from V and 1 base from J; bases unmatched to any gene: 6. The CDR3, as DNA: TGTGCCAGCAGCTTAGGATTCAGGGGGGTGTCTGGAAACACCATATATTTT. The encoded protein is CASSLGFRGVSGNTIYF.

The CDR3 region is CASSPGRLTSGSWNEQFF. In DNA form, the CDR3 reads TGCGCCAGCAGCCCGGGCCGCCTGACTAGCGGGAGCTGGAATGAGCAGTTCTTC. J is TRBJ2-1 and V is TRBV5-1, with TRBD2 identical over 12 bases. After removal of 4 bases from V and 7 bases from J, the junction contained 15 bases not matched to a gene. CDR1 SGHRS and CDR2 YFSETQ come from the germline V gene. The CDR3 loop spans 18 amino acids.

V is TRBV6-6 and J is TRBJ1-2, with 7 bases lining up with TRBD1. The germline V gene encodes CDR1 MNHNY and CDR2 SVGAGI (reference sequence). The CDR3 length is 15 residues. V was clipped by 1 base and J by 6 bases; unmatched bases: 8. The CDR3 loop reads CASSYLKEGADGYTF. The DNA of the CDR3 is TGTGCCAGCAGTTACTTGAAGGAGGGGGCGGATGGCTACACCTTC.

This clone was counted once. V gene TRBV6-5 combines with J gene TRBJ1-1, with a tentative D call TRBD1 (6 bases). Trimming removed 6 bases from V and 12 bases from J, with 23 bases in between. This CDR3 region has 14 residues. CDR1 and CDR2 from the germline V gene are MNHEY and SVGAGI. CDR3 region: CASSSSQGLPVTFF. As DNA, the CDR3 is TGTGCCAGCAGCTCGTCTCAGGGGCTCCCTGTAACTTTCTTT.